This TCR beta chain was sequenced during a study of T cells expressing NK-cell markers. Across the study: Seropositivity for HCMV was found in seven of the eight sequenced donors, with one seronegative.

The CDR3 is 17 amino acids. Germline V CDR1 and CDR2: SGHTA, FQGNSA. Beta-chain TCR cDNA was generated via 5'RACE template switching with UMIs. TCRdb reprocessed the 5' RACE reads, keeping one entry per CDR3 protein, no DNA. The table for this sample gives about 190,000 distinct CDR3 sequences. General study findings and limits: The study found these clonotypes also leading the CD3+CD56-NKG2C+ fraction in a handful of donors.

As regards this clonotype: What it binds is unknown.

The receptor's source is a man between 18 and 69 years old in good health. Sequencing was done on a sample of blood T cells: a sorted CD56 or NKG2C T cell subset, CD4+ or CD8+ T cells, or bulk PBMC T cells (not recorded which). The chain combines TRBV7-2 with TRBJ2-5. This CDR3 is CASSLSAVWGVEETQYF.